In its sample, the clone carrying this T cell receptor (beta chain) was seen a few times. These data belong to a study of T cell repertoires in cytomegalovirus infection. At the level of the study: CMV infection and matching HLA type were both indicated by public TCR beta signatures.

Between the trimmed V and J ends, which lost 5 bases and 2 bases, there was a span of 12 bases. In germline, CDR1 is SGHVS, CDR2 FQNEAQ. The CDR3 spans 14 residues. TCRdb called the reads again in MiXCR, with one record for every CDR3 protein. There are just under 550,000 distinct CDR3 sequences in the sample; about 25% occur only once, and 13% lies in the top ten. The V call is TRBV7-8, the J call TRBJ2-5, with D perhaps TRBD1 (5 bases). The sequence derives from a human donor in good health (CMV status not recorded). Some clones in this sample may be carry-over from other donors' samples. The sequenced sample consisted of PBMCs. CDR3 nucleotides: TGTGCCAGCAGCCCGACAGAAACGCAAGAGACCCAGTACTTC. Amino acids: CASSPTETQETQYF. Together with reference TRBV7-8 and TRBJ2-5, the CDR3 gives the full variable domain: GAGVSQSPRYKVAKRGQDVALRCDPISGHVSLFWYQQALGQGPEFLTYFQNEAQLDKSGLPSDRFFAERPEGSVSTLKIQRTQQEDSAVYLCASSPTETQETQYFGPGTRLLVL.